One sample yielded the 12 T cell receptor beta chains listed below, sequenced in a study of blood T cell repertoires in COVID-19. Method: immunoSEQ multiplex PCR; TCRdb's copy keeps in-frame clones and lacks some. The table shows 150,000 to 200,000 clones, with roughly nine tenths occurring only once. Sequencing was done on a sample of peripheral blood. The receptors originated from a man aged 18 to 30 who had recovered from COVID-19.

The chain recombines TRBV28 with TRBJ2-7, with a possible D match to TRBD1 (5 bases). There are 14 residues in the CDR3. The V end lost 5 bases, the J end lost 2 bases, and 13 bases lay between the germline ends. Per the germline V gene, CDR1 is MDHEN and CDR2 is SYDVKM. The CDR3 region is CASSPTGIAYEQYF. The CDR3 nucleotides read TGTGCCAGCAGTCCTACAGGTATAGCCTACGAGCAGTACTTC.

The chain links TRBV5-1 to TRBJ1-4, with no clear D. The ends were cut back, 3 bases at V and 12 bases at J, with 15 bases in the middle. Germline lookup yields CDR1 SGHRS and CDR2 YFSETQ. This CDR3 has 13 residues. CDR3 DNA: TGCGCCAGCAGCTCGTGGGTCGGCGAGGAACTGTTTTTT. This translates into CASSSWVGEELFF.

The rearrangement uses TRBV24-1 and TRBJ2-3, with a tentative D call TRBD2 (5 bases). The CDR3 has 14 residues. Trimming pared 1 base from V and 3 bases from J, leaving 7 bases between. From germline, CDR1 is KGHDR and CDR2 SFDVKD. The CDR3 nucleotides read TGTGCCACCAGTGATTTTAGCGAGACAGATACGCAGTATTTT. This gives the protein CATSDFSETDTQYF.

This chain links TRBV7-9 with TRBJ2-3; D gene ambiguous. The CDR3 contains 14 residues. CDR1 and CDR2 (germline): SEHNR, FQNEAQ (reference sequence). V lost 4 bases, J lost 2 bases, and 10 bases lay in between. The CDR3 DNA sequence: TGTGCCAGCAGCTCTCAACAATTCACAGATACGCAGTATTTT. As protein: CASSSQQFTDTQYF.

The chain couples TRBV2 to TRBJ1-1; TRBD1 is a possible D gene (6 bases). Trimming shortened V by 6 bases and J by 2 bases, and 13 bases separated the two germline ends. Germline CDR1 reads SNHLY; CDR2 reads FYNNEI. The CDR3 is 14 residues long. The CDR3 DNA follows: TGTGCCAGCAGCCCTACAGGGTTTAACACTGAAGCTTTCTTT. Translated: CASSPTGFNTEAFF.

The chain links TRBV6-5 to TRBJ1-1; TRBD1 is a possible D gene (5 bases). Trimming took 5 bases from V and 1 from J, leaving 11 bases between them. The length of the CDR3 is 14 residues. Germline V gene sequence: CDR1 MNHEY, CDR2 SVGAGI. CDR3 protein: CASSTLGQNTEAFF. CDR3 coding DNA: TGTGCCAGCAGTACTCTTGGACAGAACACTGAAGCTTTCTTT.

This clone came up once. This chain connects TRBV11-2 to TRBJ2-2; D ambiguous. The CDR3 spans 13 residues. Trimming removed 3 bases from V and 6 bases from J, with 8 bases in between. The germline V gene encodes CDR1 SGHAT and CDR2 FQNNGV. CDR3 DNA: TGTGCCAGCAGCTTTGCGGTTTCCGGGGAGCTGTTTTTT. Its protein product is CASSFAVSGELFF.

The chain couples TRBV30 to TRBJ2-1; TRBD2 agrees at 9 bases. V shed 3 bases, J shed 13 bases, and the junction held 10 bases outside the gene matches. This CDR3 comprises 13 residues. CDR1 and CDR2 (germline): GTSNPN, SVGIG (reference sequence). In DNA form, the CDR3 reads TGTGCCTGGAGCCCAACCGGGACTAGCCCTCAGTTCTTC. Protein: CAWSPTGTSPQFF.

The CDR3 spells CASRLDRSAGEQYF. CDR3 bases: TGTGCCAGTAGGCTGGACAGGTCGGCTGGGGAGCAGTACTTC. V is TRBV19 and J is TRBJ2-7; 7 bases align to TRBD1. CDR1 and CDR2 (germline): LNHDA, SQIVND (reference sequence). The CDR3 has 14 residues. After removal of 6 bases from V and 7 bases from J, the junction contained 12 bases not matched to a gene.

The V call is TRBV6-5, the J call TRBJ1-3; D gene unclear. The CDR3 runs to 15 residues. Germline V gene data show CDR1 as MNHEY and CDR2 as SVGAGI. The V and J ends lost 4 bases and 4 bases respectively, with 14 bases between them. The CDR3 region is CASSSRERRGNTIYF. Here the CDR3 DNA reads TGTGCCAGCAGTTCAAGGGAGAGAAGGGGAAACACCATATATTTT.

V is TRBV5-5 and J is TRBJ2-7, with 8 bases lining up with TRBD2. CDR1 and CDR2 (germline): SGHKS, YYEKEE (reference sequence). The V gene end was trimmed by 3 bases and the J gene end by 7 bases; junction bases not matched to a gene: 15. This CDR3 contains 16 residues. The CDR3: CASSSRSGLAGGEQYF. CDR3 DNA: TGTGCCAGCAGCTCACGGAGCGGCCTAGCGGGCGGGGAGCAGTACTTC. The full variable domain, with the rest looked up from reference TRBV5-5 and TRBJ2-7, is DAGVTQSPTHLIKTRGQQVTLRCSPISGHKSVSWYQQVLGQGPQFIFQYYEKEERGRGNFPDRFSARQFPNYSSELNVNALLLGDSALYLCASSSRSGLAGGEQYFGPGTRLTVT.

The rearrangement uses TRBV24-1 and TRBJ1-1; D gene unclear. Germline V CDR1 and CDR2: KGHDR, SFDVKD. This CDR3 comprises 16 residues. V lost 4 bases to trimming and J lost 1 base, with 15 bases between them. In nucleotides, the CDR3 is TGTGCCACCAGTGACTCCCGGCGGCAGACGAACACTGAAGCTTTCTTT. Its protein is CATSDSRRQTNTEAFF.